What follows describes a single TCR beta chain. Its target is unknown. Brentuximab vedotin exposure varied, and every patient relapsed after autologous stem cell transplantation. Patients had relapsed/refractory classical Hodgkin lymphoma with complete response, partial response or progressive disease as best response. This sample was taken from a study of PD-1 blockade in classical Hodgkin lymphoma. The table came from immunoSEQ multiplex PCR; TCRdb's copy has only in-frame clones and leaves some out. The sample consists of roughly 24,000 clones, 80% of them appearing once. Study-wide points: Relapsed/refractory patients reportedly had the lowest baseline TCR diversity, below newly diagnosed patients, who were below healthy donors. Newly diagnosed patients had diversity similar to the baseline diversity of complete responders.

CDR1 is SNHLY, CDR2 FYNNEI, per germline. V lost 5 bases to trimming and J lost 0 bases, with 8 bases between them. The CDR3 loop spans 14 amino acids. The genes are TRBV2 and TRBJ1-5; D unclear. The source material was peripheral blood mononuclear cells (PBMCs), sampled before the second cycle of nivolumab. This clonotype originated in a human donor with classical Hodgkin lymphoma. CDR3 residues: CASSLGLSNQPQHF. For the CDR3, the DNA is TGTGCCAGCAGTTTGGGCCTTAGCAATCAGCCCCAGCATTTT. Filled out from reference TRBV2 and TRBJ1-5, the complete variable domain reads EPEVTQTPSHQVTQMGQEVILRCVPISNHLYFYWYRQILGQKVEFLVSFYNNEISEKSEIFDDQFSVERPDGSNFTLKIRSTKLEDSAMYFCASSLGLSNQPQHFGDGTRLSIL.